The sequence of this T cell receptor beta chain was determined in a study of T cell repertoires in cytomegalovirus infection. Study conclusions and caveats: Cumulative frequency (of public TCR beta family members) identified carriers of CMV plus the relevant HLA. In two of eight donors, the top clonotype was HLA-C-restricted CMV-specific.

TCRdb passed the reads through MiXCR, listing each CDR3 protein once. The data show roughly 49,000 distinct CDR3 sequences, about a fifth seen once. V lost 4 bases to trimming and J lost 4 bases; unmatched junction nucleotides: 5. Germline loops: CDR1 SEHNR, CDR2 FQNEAQ (reference sequence). This CDR3 is built from 15 residues. In its sample, this clonotype was seen many times. Its antigen is still unknown. The chain uses TRBV7-9 and TRBJ1-1; 11 bases align to TRBD1. The sequence came from a human donor in good health (CMV status not recorded). Some clones in this sample may be carry-over from other donors' samples. The sequencing used CD8+ T cells from cultured PBMCs, collected from culture after CMV antigen stimulation. The CDR3 sequence is CASSSRDRGSTEAFF. CDR3 in DNA: TGTGCCAGCAGCTCTCGGGACAGGGGGAGCACTGAAGCTTTCTTT.